A single count supports the clone carrying this T cell receptor (beta chain). Its matching antigen is unknown. CD45RO negativity and positive selection for CCR7 defined naive CD8 cells, a population that excluded terminally differentiated effector memory CD45RA+ cells. Germline V gene data show CDR1 as SGHNT and CDR2 as YYREEE (reference sequence). With 4 bases removed from V and 2 bases from J, the gap between germline ends came to 12 bases. This CDR3 contains 15 residues. These data come from a study of shared clonotypes between healthy human individuals. Study-level findings and limits: As a rule, naive subsets had a larger estimated richness than memory subsets. It was observed that roughly 4.8% of naive CD4 clonotypes were shared across a few donors.

Produced via immunoSEQ multiplex PCR; TCRdb's table is partial and in-frame only. The sample shows approximately 600,000 clones, 90% to 95% of them seen only once. This chain links TRBV5-4 with TRBJ1-4; tentatively, D is TRBD1 (5 bases). The sequencing input was naive CD8+ T cells sorted from blood. The clonotype was recovered from a woman aged 25 to 39 in good health. CDR3: CASSNSGATNEKLFF. For the CDR3, the DNA is TGTGCCAGCAGCAACTCCGGGGCGACTAATGAAAAACTGTTTTTT.